One and the same sample provided the 12 T cell receptor beta chains below, sequenced in a study of T cell changes during pregnancy in multiple sclerosis. Generated by immunoSEQ multiplex PCR, the TCRdb table keeps only in-frame clones and is missing some. This table holds about 57,000 clones, 75% to 90% found once. The sample in question was peripheral blood, obtained after pregnancy. Every receptor here comes from a female donor with multiple sclerosis, enrolled in a pregnancy study.

V and J are TRBV5-1 and TRBJ1-2, with 11 bases aligning to TRBD1. This CDR3 has 15 amino acids. Germline CDR1 is SGHRS and CDR2 is YFSETQ. J gave up 6 bases and V 4 bases, and 8 bases lay outside the gene matches. In DNA, the CDR3 is TGCGCCAGCAGCCGGGGGACAGGGGGATGGGATGGCTACACCTTC. Translated: CASSRGTGGWDGYTF.

This sequence joins TRBV4-3 and TRBJ1-3; D perhaps matches TRBD1 (5 bases). This CDR3 has 15 residues. The V and J ends lost 3 bases and 1 base respectively, with 10 bases between them. Looked up from germline, CDR1 is LGHNA and CDR2 is YSLEER. The CDR3 loop is CASSQKGWSGNTIYF. The CDR3 bases are TGCGCCAGCAGCCAGAAGGGGTGGTCTGGAAACACCATATATTTT.

This clone has only one observation. The chain recombines TRBV5-4 with TRBJ2-5; D perhaps matches TRBD2 (6 bases). Trimming cost V 4 bases and J 3 bases, with 13 bases left between them. CDR3 length equals 14 residues. CDR1 is SGHNT, CDR2 YYREEE, per germline (reference sequence). The CDR3 DNA follows: TGTGCCAGCAGCCTCGGGGGTAGCGAAGAGACCCAGTACTTC. Encoded protein: CASSLGGSEETQYF.

The rearrangement joins TRBV4-1 to TRBJ2-3, with 11 bases lining up with TRBD2. CDR1 and CDR2 (germline): MGHRA, YSYEKL. This CDR3 contains 15 residues. The trim removed 8 bases at V and 6 bases at J, leaving 10 bases unmatched. CDR3: CASRISGGAGDTQYF. The DNA for the CDR3 is TGCGCCAGCCGTATTAGCGGGGGGGCGGGGGATACGCAGTATTTT.

This rearrangement joins TRBV18 to TRBJ2-7; no clear D. This CDR3 is built from 13 residues. CDR1 is KGHSH and CDR2 is LQKENI in the germline V gene. The V gene lost 2 bases and the J gene lost 5 bases, with 10 bases spanning the gap. This chain's CDR3 is CASSPKAGNEQYF. CDR3 bases: TGTGCCAGCTCACCAAAGGCAGGTAACGAGCAGTACTTC.

J is TRBJ2-7 and V is TRBV10-3; D is perhaps TRBD2 (5 bases). V lost 10 bases and J lost 3, with 7 bases in between. CDR3 length: 10 residues. Germline-derived CDR1 and CDR2 are ENHRY and SYGVKD. CDR3 nucleotide sequence: TGTGCCACGGGAAACTACGAGCAGTACTTC. Translation gives CATGNYEQYF.

This clone has ten or more counts. The V gene is TRBV27, the J gene TRBJ1-5; D gene ambiguous. The CDR3 runs to 16 residues. Germline V gene lookup returns CDR1 MNHEY and CDR2 SMNVEV (reference sequence). V was cut by 5 bases and J by 0 bases, with 14 bases left in between. CDR3 nucleotide sequence: TGTGCCAGCAGTCCAATCAGTTGGTATAGCAATCAGCCCCAGCATTTT. Translated, it gives CASSPISWYSNQPQHF.

This rearrangement joins TRBV5-4 to TRBJ1-2; D uncertain. From germline, CDR1 is SGHNT and CDR2 YYREEE (reference sequence). Deletions cut 0 bases from V and 8 bases from J, with 8 bases between. This CDR3 has 12 amino acids. The CDR3 loop reads CASSLDSRGYTF. The DNA of the CDR3 is TGTGCCAGCAGCTTGGACAGTCGGGGCTACACCTTC. The full variable domain, with the rest looked up from reference TRBV5-4 and TRBJ1-2, is ETGVTQSPTHLIKTRGQQVTLRCSSQSGHNTVSWYQQALGQGPQFIFQYYREEENGRGNFPPRFSGLQFPNYSSELNVNALELDDSALYLCASSLDSRGYTFGSGTRLTVV.

The chain links TRBV27 to TRBJ2-4, with 12 bases that match TRBD2. The CDR3 is made up of 17 amino acids. The ends lost 4 bases at V and 5 bases at J; junction bases unmatched: 9. CDR1 MNHEY and CDR2 SMNVEV come from the germline V gene (reference sequence). Here the CDR3 reads CASSSFLSSGGENIQYF. Here the CDR3 DNA reads TGTGCCAGCAGTTCCTTTTTATCTAGCGGGGGGGAAAACATTCAGTACTTC.

This clone has just one count. This may be a read error: a much more frequent sequence differs by one nucleotide. Within the sample, other DNA sequences also encode this same CDR3. The chain links TRBV6-5 to TRBJ1-2, with D possibly matching TRBD1 (5 bases). CDR1 MNHEY and CDR2 SVGAGI come from the germline V gene. The length of the CDR3 is 12 residues. Deletions cut 2 bases from V and 11 bases from J, with 12 bases between. CDR3 sequence (DNA): TGTGCCAGCAGTTACGGGGGGATCGGTTACACCTTC. Amino acids: CASSYGGIGYTF.

In nucleotides, the CDR3 is TGTGCCAGCAGTGAAGCGGAGGTAGGCAGGGGGCATGGCTACACCTTC. It translates to CASSEAEVGRGHGYTF. The V gene is TRBV6-1, the J gene TRBJ1-2, with TRBD1 matching over 8 bases. Germline V gene lookup returns CDR1 MNHNS and CDR2 SASEGT. The V gene end was trimmed by 0 bases and the J gene end by 6 bases; junction bases not matched to a gene: 9. The CDR3 extends over 16 amino acids.

J is TRBJ1-1 and V is TRBV30, with a weak D call TRBD1 (6 bases). The CDR3 contains 17 residues. Germline assignment: CDR1 GTSNPN and CDR2 SVGIG (reference sequence). The germline V and J ends were trimmed by 0 bases and 5 bases, with 22 bases remaining between them. CDR3 in amino acids: CAWSVDWGLLGRTEAFF. The CDR3 region has the DNA TGTGCCTGGAGTGTCGATTGGGGGCTCCTGGGTAGGACTGAAGCTTTCTTT.